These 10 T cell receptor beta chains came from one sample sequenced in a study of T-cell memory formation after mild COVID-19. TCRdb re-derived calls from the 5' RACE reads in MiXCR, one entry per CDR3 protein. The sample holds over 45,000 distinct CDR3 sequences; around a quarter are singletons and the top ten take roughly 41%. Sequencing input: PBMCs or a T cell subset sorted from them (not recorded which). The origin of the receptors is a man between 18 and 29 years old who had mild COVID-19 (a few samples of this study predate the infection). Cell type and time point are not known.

Here the CDR3 DNA reads TGTGCCAGCCGAGTTACAGGGGGCTCCTACAATGAGCAGTTCTTC. Residues: CASRVTGGSYNEQFF. The chain combines TRBV6-5 with TRBJ2-1; 8 nucleotides match TRBD1. J lost 0 bases, V lost 8 bases, and 6 bases had no gene match. CDR1 MNHEY and CDR2 SVGAGI come from the germline V gene. The CDR3 has 15 amino acids.

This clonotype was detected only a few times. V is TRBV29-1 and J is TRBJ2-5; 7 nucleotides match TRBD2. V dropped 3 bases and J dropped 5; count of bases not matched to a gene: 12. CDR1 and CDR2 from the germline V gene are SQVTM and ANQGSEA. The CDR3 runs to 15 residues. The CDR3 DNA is TGCAGCGTTGATACTCCTAAGCGGGAAGTGGAGACCCAGTACTTC. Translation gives CSVDTPKREVETQYF. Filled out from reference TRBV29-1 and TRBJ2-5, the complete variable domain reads SAVISQKPSRDICQRGTSLTIQCQVDSQVTMMFWYRQQPGQSLTLIATANQGSEATYESGFVIDKFPISRPNLTFSTLTVSNMSPEDSSIYLCSVDTPKREVETQYFGPGTRLLVL.

CDR3 DNA: TGTGCCAGCAGTTACTCAGGGTTCGACGAGCAGTACGTC. Protein: CASSYSGFDEQYV. The V and J genes are TRBV6-6 and TRBJ2-7; no clear D gene. V was pared by 0 bases and J by 5 bases, with 8 bases between. Germline V gene sequence: CDR1 MNHNY, CDR2 SVGAGI (reference sequence). The CDR3 sequence is 13 residues long.

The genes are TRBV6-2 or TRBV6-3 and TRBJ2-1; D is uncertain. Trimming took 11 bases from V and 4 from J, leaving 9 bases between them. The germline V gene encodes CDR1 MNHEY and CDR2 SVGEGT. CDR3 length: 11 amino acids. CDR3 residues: CAGGMYNEQFF. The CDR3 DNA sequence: TGTGCCGGCGGCATGTACAATGAGCAGTTCTTC.

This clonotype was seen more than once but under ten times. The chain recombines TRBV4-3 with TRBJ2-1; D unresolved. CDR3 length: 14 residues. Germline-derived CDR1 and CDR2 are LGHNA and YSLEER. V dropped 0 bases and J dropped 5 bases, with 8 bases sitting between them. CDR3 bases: TGCGCCAGCAGCCAAGATGCGACGAACAATGAGCAGTTCTTC. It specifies CASSQDATNNEQFF.

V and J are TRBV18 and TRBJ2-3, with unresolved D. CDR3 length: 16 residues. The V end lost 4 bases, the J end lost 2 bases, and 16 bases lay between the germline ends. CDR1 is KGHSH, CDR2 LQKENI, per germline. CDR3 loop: CASSRTGLRPTDTQYF. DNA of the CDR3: TGTGCCAGCTCACGTACGGGCCTCCGCCCCACAGATACGCAGTATTTT.

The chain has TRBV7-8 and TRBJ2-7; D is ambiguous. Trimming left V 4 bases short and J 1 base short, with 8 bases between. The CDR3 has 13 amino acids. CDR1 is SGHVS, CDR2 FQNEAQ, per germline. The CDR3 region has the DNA TGTGCCAGCAGCTCAACTACTTCCTACGAGCAGTACTTC. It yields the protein CASSSTTSYEQYF.

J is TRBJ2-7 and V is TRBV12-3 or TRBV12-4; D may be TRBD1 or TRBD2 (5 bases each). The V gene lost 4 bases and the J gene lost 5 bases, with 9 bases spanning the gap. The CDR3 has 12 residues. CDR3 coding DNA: TGTGCCAGCAGTTCTGTGGGGGACGAGCAGTACTTC. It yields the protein CASSSVGDEQYF.

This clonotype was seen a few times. In nucleotides, the CDR3 is TGTGCCAGCACCTCGGAGGGGATCGAGGGGGAAGCTTTCTTT. Translation: CASTSEGIEGEAFF. The J gene is TRBJ1-1, the V gene TRBV12-3 or TRBV12-4, with D perhaps matching TRBD1 (5 bases). This CDR3 region has 14 residues. V lost 7 bases and J lost 8, with 20 bases in between.

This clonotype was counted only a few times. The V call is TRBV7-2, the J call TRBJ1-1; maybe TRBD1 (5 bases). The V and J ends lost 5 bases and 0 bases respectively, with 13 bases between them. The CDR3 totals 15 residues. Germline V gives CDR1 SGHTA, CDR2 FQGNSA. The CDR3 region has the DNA TGTGCCAGCAGCCTCCCCCAGGGTATGAACACTGAAGCTTTCTTT. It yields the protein CASSLPQGMNTEAFF.